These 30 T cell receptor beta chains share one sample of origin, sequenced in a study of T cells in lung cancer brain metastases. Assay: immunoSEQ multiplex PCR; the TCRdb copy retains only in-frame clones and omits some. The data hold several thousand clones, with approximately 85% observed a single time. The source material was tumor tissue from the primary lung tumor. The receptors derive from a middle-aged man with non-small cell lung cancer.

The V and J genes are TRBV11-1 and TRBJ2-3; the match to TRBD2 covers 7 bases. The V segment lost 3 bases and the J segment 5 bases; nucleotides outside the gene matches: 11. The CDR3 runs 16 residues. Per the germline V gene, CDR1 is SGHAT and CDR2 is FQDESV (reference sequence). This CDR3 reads CASSFVPGGSLDTQYF. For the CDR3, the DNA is TGTGCCAGCAGCTTTGTCCCCGGCGGGAGTCTAGATACGCAGTATTTT.

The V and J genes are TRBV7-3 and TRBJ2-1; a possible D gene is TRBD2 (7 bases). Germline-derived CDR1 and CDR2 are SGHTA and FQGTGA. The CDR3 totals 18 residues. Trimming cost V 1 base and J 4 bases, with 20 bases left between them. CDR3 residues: CASSLRARPKGGYNEQFF. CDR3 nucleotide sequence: TGTGCCAGCAGCTTAAGGGCCCGTCCTAAGGGGGGGTACAATGAGCAGTTCTTC.

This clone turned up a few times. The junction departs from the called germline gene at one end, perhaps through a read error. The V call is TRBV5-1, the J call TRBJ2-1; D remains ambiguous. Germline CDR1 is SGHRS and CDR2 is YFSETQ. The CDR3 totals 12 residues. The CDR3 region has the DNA TGCGCCAGCAGCTTGGCCGGTCATCTACGGATCTTC. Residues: CASSLAGHLRIF.

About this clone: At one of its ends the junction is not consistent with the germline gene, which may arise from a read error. DNA for the CDR3: TGTGCCAGCAGCCACGGCGGGAGCACCGGGAAGCTGTTTTTT. Its translation: CASSHGGSTGKLFF. This chain uses TRBV14 with TRBJ2-2; TRBD2 matches at 7 bases. From germline, CDR1 is SGHDN and CDR2 FVKESK. The CDR3 length is 14 residues.

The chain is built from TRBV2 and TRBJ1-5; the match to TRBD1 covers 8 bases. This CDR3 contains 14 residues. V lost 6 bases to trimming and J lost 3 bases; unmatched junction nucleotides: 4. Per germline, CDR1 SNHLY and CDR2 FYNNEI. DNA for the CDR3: TGTGCCAGCAGGGGGACAGGCTTCAATCAGCCCCAGCATTTT. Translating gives CASRGTGFNQPQHF.

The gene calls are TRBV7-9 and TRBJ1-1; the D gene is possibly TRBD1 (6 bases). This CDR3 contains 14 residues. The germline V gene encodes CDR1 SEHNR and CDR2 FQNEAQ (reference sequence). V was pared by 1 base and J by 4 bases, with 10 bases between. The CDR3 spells CASSLGGASTEAFF. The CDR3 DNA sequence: TGTGCCAGCAGCTTAGGGGGGGCTTCCACTGAAGCTTTCTTT.

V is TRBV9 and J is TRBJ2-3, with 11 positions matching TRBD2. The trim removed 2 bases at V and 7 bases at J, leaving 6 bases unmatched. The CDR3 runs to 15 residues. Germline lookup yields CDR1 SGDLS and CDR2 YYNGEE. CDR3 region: CASSVVLAGGNTQYF. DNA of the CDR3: TGTGCCAGCAGCGTCGTTCTAGCGGGGGGTAATACGCAGTATTTT.

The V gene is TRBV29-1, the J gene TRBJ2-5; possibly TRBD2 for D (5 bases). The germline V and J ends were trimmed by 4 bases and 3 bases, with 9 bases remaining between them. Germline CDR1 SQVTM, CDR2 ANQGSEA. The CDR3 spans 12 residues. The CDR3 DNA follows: TGCAGCGTTGTCGGGGTTGAAGAGACCCAGTACTTC. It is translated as CSVVGVEETQYF.

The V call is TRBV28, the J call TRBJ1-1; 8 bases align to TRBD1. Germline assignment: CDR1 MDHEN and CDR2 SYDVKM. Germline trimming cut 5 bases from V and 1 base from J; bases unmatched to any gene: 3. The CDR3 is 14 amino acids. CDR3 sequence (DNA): TGTGCCAGCAGTCGGGACAGGACGAACACTGAAGCTTTCTTT. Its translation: CASSRDRTNTEAFF.

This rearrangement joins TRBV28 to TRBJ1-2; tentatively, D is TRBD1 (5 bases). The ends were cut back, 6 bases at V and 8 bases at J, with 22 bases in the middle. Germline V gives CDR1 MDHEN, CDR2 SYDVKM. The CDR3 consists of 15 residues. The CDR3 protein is CASRPSLGVPLGYTF. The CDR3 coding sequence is TGTGCCAGCAGACCTTCCTTGGGGGTTCCTCTAGGCTACACCTTC.

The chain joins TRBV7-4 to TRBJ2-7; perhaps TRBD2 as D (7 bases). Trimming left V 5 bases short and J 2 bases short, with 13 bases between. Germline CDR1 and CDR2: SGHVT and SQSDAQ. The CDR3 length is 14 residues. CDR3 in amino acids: CASSNGGDTYEQYF. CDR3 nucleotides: TGTGCCAGCAGCAATGGGGGGGACACCTACGAGCAGTACTTC.

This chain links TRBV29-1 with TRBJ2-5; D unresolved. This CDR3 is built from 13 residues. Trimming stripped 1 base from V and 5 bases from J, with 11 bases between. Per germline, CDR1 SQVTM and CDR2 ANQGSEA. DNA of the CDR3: TGCAGCGTTGAAGTTGTCCGGCAGGAGACCCAGTACTTC. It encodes CSVEVVRQETQYF. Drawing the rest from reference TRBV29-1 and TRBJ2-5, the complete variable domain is SAVISQKPSRDICQRGTSLTIQCQVDSQVTMMFWYRQQPGQSLTLIATANQGSEATYESGFVIDKFPISRPNLTFSTLTVSNMSPEDSSIYLCSVEVVRQETQYFGPGTRLLVL.

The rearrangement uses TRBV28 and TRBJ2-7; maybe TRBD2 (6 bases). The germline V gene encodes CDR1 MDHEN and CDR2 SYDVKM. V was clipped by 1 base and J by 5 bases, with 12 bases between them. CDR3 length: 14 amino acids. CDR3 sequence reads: CASSLSGTVNEQYF. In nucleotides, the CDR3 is TGTGCCAGCAGTTTATCTGGGACTGTCAACGAGCAGTACTTC.

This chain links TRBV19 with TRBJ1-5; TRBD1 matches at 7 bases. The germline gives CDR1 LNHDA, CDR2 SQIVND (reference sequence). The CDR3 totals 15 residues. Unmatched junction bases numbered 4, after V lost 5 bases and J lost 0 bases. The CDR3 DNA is TGTGCCAGTAGTGACAGGGACTCTAGCAATCAGCCCCAGCATTTT. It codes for CASSDRDSSNQPQHF.

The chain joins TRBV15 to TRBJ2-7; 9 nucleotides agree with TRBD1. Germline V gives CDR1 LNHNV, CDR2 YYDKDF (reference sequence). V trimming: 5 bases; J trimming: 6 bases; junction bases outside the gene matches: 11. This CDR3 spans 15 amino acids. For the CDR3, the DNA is TGTGCCACCAGCGCCGGGACAGGGCCCCAAGGCGAGCAGTACTTC. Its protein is CATSAGTGPQGEQYF.

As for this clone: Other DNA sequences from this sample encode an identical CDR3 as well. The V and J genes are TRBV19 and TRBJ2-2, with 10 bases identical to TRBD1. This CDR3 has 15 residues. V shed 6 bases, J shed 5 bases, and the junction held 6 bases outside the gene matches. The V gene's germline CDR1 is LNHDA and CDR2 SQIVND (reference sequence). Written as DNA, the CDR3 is TGTGCCAGTAGATCTTGGACAGGGGGAACCGGGGAGCTGTTTTTT. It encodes CASRSWTGGTGELFF.

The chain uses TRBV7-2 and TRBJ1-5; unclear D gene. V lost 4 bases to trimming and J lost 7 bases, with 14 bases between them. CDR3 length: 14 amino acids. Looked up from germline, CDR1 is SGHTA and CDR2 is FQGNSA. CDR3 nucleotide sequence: TGTGCCAGCAGCTACGGCCCCGGGATGCAGCCCCAGCATTTT. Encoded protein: CASSYGPGMQPQHF.

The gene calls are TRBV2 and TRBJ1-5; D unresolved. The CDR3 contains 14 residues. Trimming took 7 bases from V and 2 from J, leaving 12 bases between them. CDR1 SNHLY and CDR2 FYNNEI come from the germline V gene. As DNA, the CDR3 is TGTGCCAGCACGGAGCGCCGAGGCAATCAGCCCCAGCATTTT. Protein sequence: CASTERRGNQPQHF. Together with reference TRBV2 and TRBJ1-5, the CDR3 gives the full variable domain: EPEVTQTPSHQVTQMGQEVILRCVPISNHLYFYWYRQILGQKVEFLVSFYNNEISEKSEIFDDQFSVERPDGSNFTLKIRSTKLEDSAMYFCASTERRGNQPQHFGDGTRLSIL.

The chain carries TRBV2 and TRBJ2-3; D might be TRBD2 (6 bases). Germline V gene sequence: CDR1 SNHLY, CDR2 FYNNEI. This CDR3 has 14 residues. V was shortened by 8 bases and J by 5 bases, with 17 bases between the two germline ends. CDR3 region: CASVEAEGEDTQYF. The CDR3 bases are TGTGCCAGCGTTGAAGCGGAGGGCGAAGATACGCAGTATTTT.

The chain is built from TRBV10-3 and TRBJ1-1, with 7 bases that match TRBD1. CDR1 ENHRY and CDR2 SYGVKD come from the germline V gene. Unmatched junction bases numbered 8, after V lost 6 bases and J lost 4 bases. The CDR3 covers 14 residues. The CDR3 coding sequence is TGTGCCATCAGGCCCGGGACAGAAGTCACTGAAGCTTTCTTT. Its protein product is CAIRPGTEVTEAFF.

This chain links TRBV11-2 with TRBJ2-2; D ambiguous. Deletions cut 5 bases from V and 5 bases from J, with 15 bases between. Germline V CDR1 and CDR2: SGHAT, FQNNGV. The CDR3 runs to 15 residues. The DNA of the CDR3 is TGTGCCAGCAGCCGTTTAGTCTCGATAACCGGGGAGCTGTTTTTT. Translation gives CASSRLVSITGELFF.

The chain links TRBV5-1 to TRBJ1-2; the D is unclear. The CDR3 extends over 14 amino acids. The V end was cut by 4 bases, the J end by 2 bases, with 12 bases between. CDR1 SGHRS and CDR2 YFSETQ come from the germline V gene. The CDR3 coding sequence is TGCGCCAGCAGCGTGAGAGGACTGAACTATGGCTACACCTTC. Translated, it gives CASSVRGLNYGYTF.

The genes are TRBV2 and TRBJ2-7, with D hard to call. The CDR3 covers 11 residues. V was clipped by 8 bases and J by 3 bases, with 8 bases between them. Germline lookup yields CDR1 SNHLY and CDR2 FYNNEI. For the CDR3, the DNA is TGTGCCAGCGGATTCGACTACGAGCAGTACTTC. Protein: CASGFDYEQYF.

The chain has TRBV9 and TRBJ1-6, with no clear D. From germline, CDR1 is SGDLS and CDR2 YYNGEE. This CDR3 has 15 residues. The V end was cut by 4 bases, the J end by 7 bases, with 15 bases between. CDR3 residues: CASSPSWYGNSPLHF. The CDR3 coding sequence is TGTGCCAGCAGCCCAAGCTGGTACGGGAATTCACCCCTCCACTTT.

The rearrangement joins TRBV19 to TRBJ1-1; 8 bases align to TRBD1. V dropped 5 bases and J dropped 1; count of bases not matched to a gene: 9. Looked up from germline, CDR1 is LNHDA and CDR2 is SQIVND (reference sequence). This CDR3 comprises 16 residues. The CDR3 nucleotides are TGTGCCAGTAGTCCGAGCGGACAGGGCCCGAACACTGAAGCTTTCTTT. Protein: CASSPSGQGPNTEAFF.

CDR3 in amino acids: CASSLEGQNTEAFF. CDR3 in DNA: TGTGCCAGCAGCTTGGAAGGCCAGAACACTGAAGCTTTCTTT. The chain carries TRBV5-4 and TRBJ1-1; D is uncertain. V lost 0 bases and J 1 base, leaving 7 bases between the germline ends. This CDR3 contains 14 residues. CDR1 and CDR2 from the germline V gene are SGHNT and YYREEE (reference sequence).

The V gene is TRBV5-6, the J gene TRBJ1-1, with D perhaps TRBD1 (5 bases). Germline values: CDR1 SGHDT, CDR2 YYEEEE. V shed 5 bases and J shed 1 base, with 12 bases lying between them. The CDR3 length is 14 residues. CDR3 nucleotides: TGTGCCAGCAGTTCAGGGTGGGGGAACACTGAAGCTTTCTTT. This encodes CASSSGWGNTEAFF.

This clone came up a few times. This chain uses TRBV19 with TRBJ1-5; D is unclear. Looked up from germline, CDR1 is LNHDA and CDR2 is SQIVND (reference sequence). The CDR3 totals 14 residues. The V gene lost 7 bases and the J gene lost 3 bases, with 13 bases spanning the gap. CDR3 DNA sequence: TGTGCCAGTACCCTGGGAGGCCCCAATCAGCCCCAGCATTTT. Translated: CASTLGGPNQPQHF.

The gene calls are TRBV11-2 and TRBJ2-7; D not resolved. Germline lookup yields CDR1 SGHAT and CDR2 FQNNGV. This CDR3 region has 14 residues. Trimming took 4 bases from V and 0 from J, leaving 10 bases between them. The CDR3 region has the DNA TGTGCCAGCAGCTCCCCGGCCCACTCCTACGAGCAGTACTTC. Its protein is CASSSPAHSYEQYF.

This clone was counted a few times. This CDR3 is CATKLTGNGNTIYF. DNA of the CDR3: TGTGCCACCAAACTCACAGGGAACGGAAACACCATATATTTT. The rearrangement links TRBV10-3 to TRBJ1-3; D may be TRBD1 (6 bases). CDR1 is ENHRY and CDR2 is SYGVKD in the germline V gene. Trimming left V 10 bases short and J 4 bases short, with 17 bases between. There are 14 residues in the CDR3.